Shown below are 7 T cell receptor beta chains from a single sample sequenced in a study of T cells in Graves' hyperthyroidism and ophthalmopathy. Amplified TCR beta CDR3 regions derived from RNA transcripts. The primer set for the first-round RT-PCR of the TCR CDR3 was HTBI. TCRdb analysed the multiplex PCR reads with MiXCR anew, one entry per CDR3 protein. Here the sample spans about 560,000 distinct CDR3 sequences, around 42% being singletons. Sequencing was done on a sample of peripheral blood or thyroid tissue (not recorded which). The receptor source for this set is a woman aged 18-29 years with Graves' hyperthyroidism.

This sequence joins TRBV2 and TRBJ2-5; 9 nucleotides match TRBD1. Germline assignment: CDR1 SNHLY and CDR2 FYNNEI. Germline trimming cut 3 bases from V and 5 bases from J; bases unmatched to any gene: 4. CDR3 length equals 14 residues. CDR3 sequence: CASSDPGTGETQYF. For the CDR3, the DNA is TGTGCCAGCAGTGATCCCGGGACAGGGGAGACCCAGTACTTC.

This clonotype was observed many times. A read error may account for a junction end that differs from germline. The chain carries TRBV5-1 and TRBJ2-6, with 8 bases identical to TRBD1. The CDR3 covers 16 residues. Germline V lookup: CDR1 SGHRS, CDR2 YFSETQ. The CDR3 region has the DNA TGTGCCAGCAGCCGGACAGGGTCCTCTGGGGCCAACGTCCTGACTTTC. Translation: CASSRTGSSGANVLTF.

In its sample, this clonotype was seen a few times. V usage is TRBV5-1 and J usage is TRBJ2-7; D is unclear. The ends were cut back, 4 bases at V and 3 bases at J, with 8 bases in the middle. The CDR3 is 12 residues long. CDR1 and CDR2 (germline): SGHRS, YFSETQ. CDR3 region: CASSVYGYEQYF. As DNA, the CDR3 is TGCGCCAGCAGCGTATACGGCTACGAGCAGTACTTC. Looking up the rest from reference TRBV5-1 and TRBJ2-7 gives the full variable domain: KAGVTQTPRYLIKTRGQQVTLSCSPISGHRSVSWYQQTPGQGLQFLFEYFSETQRNKGNFPGRFSGRQFSNSRSEMNVSTLELGDSALYLCASSVYGYEQYFGPGTRLTVT.

The V call is TRBV16, the J call TRBJ2-5; possibly TRBD2 for D (6 bases). Trimming removed 4 bases at V and 6 bases at J, with 18 bases between. The CDR3 runs to 15 residues. Germline V gene data show CDR1 as KGHSY and CDR2 as FQNENV. The CDR3 region is CASSPATGDVKTQYF. For the CDR3, the DNA is TGTGCCAGCAGCCCTGCAACGGGAGATGTAAAGACCCAGTACTTC. The variable domain in full, completed from reference TRBV16 and TRBJ2-5, reads GEEVAQTPKHLVRGEGQKAKLYCAPIKGHSYVFWYQQVLKNEFKFLISFQNENVFDETGMPKERFSAKCLPNSPCSLEIQATKLEDSAVYFCASSPATGDVKTQYFGPGTRLLVL.

Points on this clonotype: This may stem from a read error, because a much larger clone lies one nucleotide away. In this CDR3 the conserved last residue, phenylalanine or tryptophan, is missing, so a read error is likely. The chain uses TRBV2 and TRBJ1-1; D perhaps matches TRBD1 (5 bases). This CDR3 contains 14 residues. CDR1 is SNHLY and CDR2 is FYNNEI in the germline V gene. CDR3 protein: CASREGALGTEAFL. The CDR3 DNA reads TGTGCCAGCAGGGAAGGGGCGCTAGGAACTGAAGCTTTCCTT.

Of note for this clonotype: Given the absence of the conserved phenylalanine or tryptophan at the CDR3 end, a read error is likely. The DNA is omitted, as the CDR3 cannot be located on it reliably, and the CDR3 follows TCRdb's listing. The J gene is TRBJ2-6, the V gene TRBV19; TRBD1 reflects the table's D call only, with no check against the DNA. Germline V CDR1 and CDR2: LNHDA, SQIVND (reference sequence). 9 amino acids form the CDR3, both terminal residues included. The CDR3 here is CASSPPPGT.

This sequence joins TRBV11-3 and TRBJ1-1; 7 bases align to TRBD1. The CDR3 has 12 residues. V lost 2 bases, J lost 10 bases, and 4 bases stayed unmatched. Germline CDR1 reads SGHNT; CDR2 reads YENEEA. CDR3 in DNA: TGTGCCAGCAGCTTACAGGGGGTTTCAGCTTTCTTT. Amino acids: CASSLQGVSAFF.